This T cell receptor beta chain was sequenced in a study of blood T cell repertoires in COVID-19. Across the study: PBMCs, B-cell-depleted T cells, or T cells were the source of the cDNA or gDNA that made up the material.

The junction had 11 bases not matched to a gene; V was cut back by 6 bases and J by 0 bases. CDR3 length equals 16 residues. Germline loops: CDR1 SQVTM, CDR2 ANQGSEA. One Seattle source followed patients from active infection through their disease course. Authors' methods: By means of reference gene primer amplification, nucleated cell counts were estimated. The repertoire was sequenced with immunoSEQ multiplex PCR; TCRdb's copy has only in-frame clones and lacks some. V and J calls and clone size come straight from that table; D and trimming were deduced from the DNA. The sample consists of about 240,000 clones, around 86% of them appearing once.

The sequence came from a woman older than 75 with COVID-19, enrolled during active disease. The sequenced material came from peripheral blood. This chain connects TRBV29-1 to TRBJ2-3; 8 positions match TRBD2. The CDR3 sequence is CSVTGRASASTDTQYF. The CDR3 coding sequence is TGCAGCGTCACCGGGAGGGCCTCAGCTAGCACAGATACGCAGTATTTT.